This T cell receptor (beta chain) was obtained from a study of cytomegalovirus exposure and HLA in healthy donors. Regarding this clone: Its antigen is unknown.

Per the germline V gene, CDR1 is LNHNV and CDR2 is YYDKDF (reference sequence). The CDR3 covers 15 residues. The V and J ends lost 5 bases and 0 bases respectively, with 11 bases between them. Primers included in the PCR were 60 Vbeta and 13 Jbeta primers. Sequencing used immunoSEQ multiplex PCR; TCRdb keeps in-frame clones, though not all of them. The sample includes some 150,000 clones, around 85% of them seen just once. Study results and limitations: Apparent HLA restriction characterized most CMV-associated TCR beta chains in a later analysis. Altogether, 150 to 200 TCR beta chains were recorded as cytomegalovirus-associated. The likely explanation for a cluster of highly shared sequence variants was sequencing artifact. In a later analysis, specific HLA alleles were associated with 15,000 or so TCR beta sequences at a 0.05 false discovery rate.

Sequenced: PBMCs. The source is a woman in her twenties or thirties in good health and CMV-seronegative. The chain combines TRBV15 with TRBJ1-5; weak D call: TRBD1 (6 bases). DNA of the CDR3: TGTGCCACCAGCTCCCGGACAGATAGCAATCAGCCCCAGCATTTT. It specifies CATSSRTDSNQPQHF.